What follows describes a single TCR beta chain. This clonotype appeared a single time. It lacks a known antigen. Here the CDR3 omits its conserved ending phenylalanine or tryptophan, so a read error is the likely source. CDR1 and CDR2 are drawn from the germline V gene (reference sequence): LNHDA, SQIVND. At the junction V is shortened by 6 bases and J by 3 bases, with 14 bases in between. The CDR3 is made up of 15 amino acids, end residues included. This entry keeps only the CDR3 DNA: 45 bases, framed from base 1. Without any cell sorting, total RNA and DNA were co-extracted from about 20-30 mg of bulk tissue using the AllPrep DNA/RNA mini kit. Four to six patients with histopathologically diagnosed primary liver carcinoma underwent surgical resection in China between November 2015 and March 2016. At the time of sampling, the patients were treatment-naive and had chronic HBV infection. Each tumor was sampled at five spatially separated regions: the tumor centre plus the superior, inferior, left-lateral and right-lateral poles. More than 75% viable tumor cells were found by histology in every tumor sample. Fresh tumor and adjacent tissue pieces were bisected, with one half stored in RNAlater at -80 degrees C and the other half sent for histology.

A constant-region primer and ProtoScript II reverse transcriptase were used to reverse-transcribe TCRbeta-specific cDNA from approximately 550 ng total RNA. Construction of the TCRbeta libraries relied on three nested rounds of multiplex PCR, following a slightly modified ARM-PCR procedure. Each of the first two PCR rounds ran for 10 cycles and used multiplex TRBV1-TRBV30 forward primers together with a Cbeta reverse primer. A final 25-cycle PCR with Deep VentR polymerase added sample barcodes and Illumina adapters. Before sequencing, amplicons of 200-500 bp were gel-purified using a QIAquick gel extraction kit. TCRbeta amplicons were sequenced on an Illumina HiSeq 2500 with 250-bp paired-end reads. The authors' pipeline ran thus. To recover full CDR3 sequences, reads were quality-trimmed using Trimmomatic v0.33 and paired reads were then merged using FLASH v1.2.11. V, D and J germline segments were assigned to the rearranged TCRbeta sequences using MiGEC v1.2.1b. VDJtools v1.0.0 computed clonotype statistics and Shannon-Wiener diversity indices. Except for diversity analysis, only each sample's 250 most abundant clonotypes were used in subsequent analyses to reduce sampling bias. TCRdb's own reprocessing of the public reads used fastp at Q25 and MiXCR and kept productive beta chains. Rows merge per CDR3 protein into single entries with the most common DNA and genes. Here the V and J calls rest on TCRdb's processing, not on the authors' analysis. For this sample there are approximately 53,000 distinct CDR3 sequences; around 77% appear just once. The ten largest clones add up to around 22% of the sample.

These data belong to a study of tumor-infiltrating lymphocytes in primary liver carcinoma (dated by TCRdb to 2016 to 2017). Describing the broader study: The five patients, three men and two women aged 30 to 69 years, had hepatocellular carcinoma (four) or combined HCC and intrahepatic cholangiocarcinoma (one). The tumors of the five patients were staged as T1-T3 N0M0, with maximum diameters ranging from roughly 4.2 to 10 cm. The 20 to 30 tumor region samples were profiled with Agilent mRNA microarrays so that TCRbeta repertoire diversity could be related to the local molecular phenotype. The study combined TCRbeta repertoire sequencing, expression microarrays and whole-exome sequencing across five regions of each liver tumor, with adjacent normal tissue and blood. Technical replicate repertoires showed high reproducibility, with mean shared-clone rates approximately 0.9 and correlation coefficients above 0.95. A total of 35 or so specimens from 5 patients went through TCRbeta repertoire sequencing, namely 25 tumor regions, 5 adjacent noncancerous liver tissues and 5 peripheral blood samples. Each sample produced roughly 3.65 to 7.5 million productive TCRbeta reads, and read depth showed no significant difference between tissue types.

Overall results and qualifications from the work: The top 250 clones made up a significantly larger repertoire fraction in tumors than in blood (p = 0.039). Only about 7-25% of top clones were found in all five regions of a tumor, suggesting spatial heterogeneity of tumor-infiltrating T cells. The study included only four to six patients, and the authors note findings should be validated in a larger study. Only the TCR beta chain was sequenced, so true repertoire diversity is likely underestimated because unpaired alpha chains were not captured. Since the samples were bulk and unsorted, there was no way to compare CD4+ and CD8+ T cell repertoires. Repertoire overlap was higher between tumor regions (mean around 35%) than tumor-adjacent (17%) or tumor-blood (14%) pairs, consistent with antigen-driven expansion.

The sequence links TRBV19 to TRBJ2-2; a tentative D call is TRBD2 (6 bases match). Material for sequencing was liver tumor tissue from sampling region 5. The label giving this sample's cell subset or site can be read as: tumor region T5, tumor centre. This TCR was recovered from a man in his forties with primary liver carcinoma and hepatitis B virus infection. The nucleotide sequence reads as follows: TGTGCCAGTAGCGCACCCGGGACTCACACCGGGGAGCTGTTTTAT. It translates as CASSAPGTHTGELFY.